This TCR beta chain originates from a study of shared clonotypes between healthy human individuals (dated by TCRdb to about 2020). Notes on the research overall: Three men and a couple of women, aged 18 to 49 years, made up the cohort. Per donor, leukapheresis produced somewhere between about 0.85 and 8.9 billion PBMCs. Per donor, three plates each were used for CD4 naive and CD4 memory, two for CD8 naive, and one for CD8 memory. Libraries were prepared and TCR repertoires were sequenced by different laboratories using diverse techniques, in order to increase sequencing depth and limit assay-specific biases. To estimate repertoire size and how much clonotype sharing occurs between individuals, the study deeply sequenced the blood TCR repertoires of five healthy adults. Broad study findings and their caveats: Around 5% of naive CD4, roughly 3.5% of naive CD8, approximately 2% of memory CD4, and 0.35% to 0.5% of memory CD8 clonotypes were shared across several donors. Because the study included a small number of donors, the genetic and exposure-history diversity represented was limited. Sampling was restricted to blood, and TCR repertoires in tissue are likely to differ from TCR repertoires in blood. Incomplete sequencing was indicated by rarefaction of sorted-subset datasets, despite the large sequencing depth. Higher generation probabilities were observed for clonotypes shared by all four sorted-subset donors than for non-shared clonotypes. Naive subsets generally had larger estimated clonotype richness than memory subsets. Based on pairwise subsampling, the degree of clonotype sharing among donors was expected to be affected by sequencing depth.

V loses 5 bases, J loses 4 bases, and the germline ends lie 6 bases apart. The CDR3 measures 12 amino acids from cysteine to phenylalanine. Only the CDR3 region is kept as DNA, spanning 36 bases read in frame from base 1. Sequences MDHEN (CDR1) and SYDVKM (CDR2) are obtained from the germline V gene. The donors were healthy, HIV-negative adults who had no recently reported acute infections or vaccinations. Every donor was a Caucasian adult living in Nashville, Tennessee, USA. Magnetic negative selection was used to enrich CD4+ T cells, after which naive cells were positively selected on CD45RA and the negative fraction became the memory subset. Blood was collected by leukapheresis, and PBMCs were isolated by Ficoll-Histopaque density gradient centrifugation and then cryopreserved in liquid nitrogen vapor phase. Analytical flow cytometry was used to check the purity and quantity of each magnetically sorted T cell population. Each sorted fraction had its genomic DNA isolated and then quantified by UV absorbance on a Nanodrop 2000c.

TCR CDR3 regions were amplified from genomic DNA by multiplex PCR using the deep immunoSEQ assay. Extracted genomic DNA from each cell subset was spread evenly across all wells of several immunoSEQ 96-well plates, with each plate serving as a replicate. For sorted subsets, each replicate PCR was loaded with 200 ng genomic DNA, equivalent to 25,000 to 35,000 T cell genomes. Purified libraries were measured with a Qubit 3.0 fluorometer, size-checked on a Bioanalyzer 2100, and measured again with the KAPA Library Quantification kit. A separate single-read 150-cycle Illumina NextSeq 550 flow cell was used to sequence each immunoSEQ 96-well plate. Regarding the original processing steps: Because the immunoSEQ output included only junctional sequences and no quality scores, the filtering could not be the same as the filtering used for full-length reads. To assign V/J genes and CDR3, sequences were annotated against IMGT germline references using PyIR, a Python wrapper for IgBLAST v1.9. Reads with weak V/J assignments (E-value above 1e-6), missing CDR3, stop codons, out-of-frame junctions, or ambiguous translated residues were removed. V3J clonotypes were defined as sequences sharing an identical inferred V gene, J gene, and CDR3 amino acid sequence. Percentage overlap between repertoires was calculated by dividing the number of shared unique clonotypes by the size of the smaller repertoire. Repertoire richness was assessed with RTK rarefaction, the Chao1 estimator, and Recon v2.1 estimates of unobserved clonotypes. Generation probabilities for all TCRbeta clonotypes obtained by the gDNA method from a few donors were computed using OLGA. Imported from immuneACCESS, the table was reduced by TCRdb to in-frame sequences with V and J called. These copies leave out some clones; in studies compared against another copy, an unresolved V gene accounts for under half, and the cause of the remainder is not known. V and J calls and clone size are those listed in that table; D and trimming were worked out from the DNA. Present in this sample are approximately 1,500,000 clones, more than 95% of which were seen just once. Approximately 1% of the sample is held by the ten biggest clonotypes.

Comment on this clone: This clone's antigen is unknown. Qualities for individual bases were not recorded, and no much larger clone is one base off.

The origin of this receptor is a man aged 25-45 years in good health. The specimen sequenced was naive CD4+ T cells sorted from blood. Interpreted using the paper, the cell subset or site label stands for: CD45RA+ positively selected. The receptor chain draws on TRBV28 and TRBJ2-1; the D gene remains uncertain. The DNA is as follows: TGTGCCAGCAGTACCAATTACAATGAGCAGTTCTTC. The resulting protein is CASSTNYNEQFF.